This is a list of T cell receptor beta chains from one sample in a study of blood T cell repertoires in COVID-19. Sequencing was performed with immunoSEQ multiplex PCR; in TCRdb, only in-frame clones are kept and a portion is missing. The table shows 250,000 to 350,000 clones, with 89% occurring only once. Sequenced: peripheral blood. The receptors stem from a woman in her fifties or sixties with acute or convalescent COVID-19. Both conserved end residues are part of each CDR3. The order of the fields is clone size, D gene, J gene, V gene, CDR3 protein, CDR3 DNA. A D gene is named only where the DNA matches it firmly. Clone size is stated in some rows and not others, as once, few, many or a class when expanded.

size: .; D: .; J: TRBJ2-1; V: TRBV4-3; CDR3: CASSQVGSGNEQFF; DNA: TGCGCCAGCAGCCAAGTAGGAAGCGGCAATGAGCAGTTCTTC
size: .; D: .; J: TRBJ1-5; V: TRBV7-2; CDR3: CASSTRDTENQPQHF; DNA: TGTGCCAGCAGCACCCGGGACACAGAAAATCAGCCCCAGCATTTT
size: .; D: .; J: TRBJ1-4; V: TRBV4-1; CDR3: CASSQDYGGWEKLFF; DNA: TGCGCCAGCAGCCAAGATTACGGGGGATGGGAAAAACTGTTTTTT
size: .; D: .; J: TRBJ1-5; V: TRBV5-1; CDR3: CASSLEGVSNQPQHF; DNA: TGCGCCAGCAGCTTGGAGGGAGTCAGCAATCAGCCCCAGCATTTT
size: few; D: .; J: TRBJ1-5; V: TRBV6-6; CDR3: CASSYSSWGGQPQHF; DNA: TGTGCCAGCAGTTACTCGAGTTGGGGCGGACAGCCCCAGCATTTT
size: .; D: TRBD2; J: TRBJ2-3; V: TRBV3-1/TRBV3-2; CDR3: CASSQLAGFTDTQYF; DNA: TGTGCCAGCAGCCAATTAGCGGGGTTCACAGATACGCAGTATTTT
size: .; D: .; J: TRBJ1-5; V: TRBV7-9; CDR3: CASSRENQPQHF; DNA: TGTGCCAGCAGCCGCGAGAACCAGCCCCAGCATTTT
size: .; D: TRBD1; J: TRBJ1-1; V: TRBV2; CDR3: CASSPDRAYTEAFF; DNA: TGTGCCAGCAGTCCTGACAGGGCTTACACTGAAGCTTTCTTT
size: .; D: TRBD1; J: TRBJ1-3; V: TRBV3-1/TRBV3-2; CDR3: CASSQPGTGSGNTIYF; DNA: TGTGCCAGCAGCCAACCCGGGACAGGGTCTGGAAACACCATATATTTT
size: .; D: TRBD2; J: TRBJ2-1; V: TRBV18; CDR3: CASSSQLADSYNEQFF; DNA: TGTGCCAGCTCATCACAACTAGCGGACTCCTACAATGAGCAGTTCTTC
size: .; D: TRBD2; J: TRBJ2-1; V: TRBV9; CDR3: CASSTRLAGGKGEQFF; DNA: TGTGCCAGCAGCACCCGACTAGCGGGAGGTAAGGGTGAGCAGTTCTTC
size: .; D: TRBD2; J: TRBJ2-7; V: TRBV2; CDR3: CASSKSGGTYEQYF; DNA: TGTGCCAGCAGTAAGAGCGGGGGAACCTACGAGCAGTACTTC